The 25 T cell receptor beta chains presented below share a single source sample, sequenced in a study of shared clonotypes between healthy human individuals. Some clones are missing from TCRdb's copy, which holds only in-frame ones; the method was immunoSEQ multiplex PCR. The repertoire includes some 650,000 clones, 97% of them detected once, and approximately 0.057% sits in the top ten. Material: naive CD4+ T cells sorted from blood. Specified subset: CD45RA+ positively selected. These receptors came from a woman aged 30 to 39 in good health.

This sequence joins TRBV2 and TRBJ1-1, with D perhaps TRBD1 (5 bases). V lost 9 bases to trimming and J lost 7 bases, with 21 bases between them. The CDR3 is 14 residues long. Per the germline V gene, CDR1 is SNHLY and CDR2 is FYNNEI. CDR3 in amino acids: CASTLSGTLDEAFF. For the CDR3, the DNA is TGTGCCAGTACTTTGAGCGGGACTCTGGATGAAGCTTTCTTT. The full variable domain, in which reference TRBV2 and TRBJ1-1 provide the parts outside the CDR3, is EPEVTQTPSHQVTQMGQEVILRCVPISNHLYFYWYRQILGQKVEFLVSFYNNEISEKSEIFDDQFSVERPDGSNFTLKIRSTKLEDSAMYFCASTLSGTLDEAFFGQGTRLTVV.

V usage is TRBV5-1 and J usage is TRBJ1-1, with 7 positions matching TRBD1. There are 14 residues in the CDR3. The germline CDR1 and CDR2 sequences are SGHRS and YFSETQ. Losses at the gene ends were 4 bases for V and 6 bases for J; bases not matched to a gene: 9. The CDR3 coding sequence is TGCGCCAGCAGCAAACGACAGGGTGAGGCTGAAGCTTTCTTT. Protein: CASSKRQGEAEAFF.

V gene TRBV28 combines with J gene TRBJ1-5; D uncertain. Germline CDR1 MDHEN, CDR2 SYDVKM. The CDR3 totals 13 residues. V was clipped by 7 bases and J by 3 bases, with 10 bases between them. This chain's CDR3 is CASTDTNNQPQHF. The DNA for the CDR3 is TGTGCCAGCACGGATACGAACAATCAGCCCCAGCATTTT.

The CDR3 reads CAIKLDKMNTEAFF. CDR3 nucleotides: TGTGCCATCAAGCTCGACAAAATGAACACTGAAGCTTTCTTT. The chain combines TRBV10-3 with TRBJ1-1; D not resolved. The V end was cut by 7 bases, the J end by 0 bases, with 12 bases between. There are 14 residues in the CDR3. In germline, CDR1 is ENHRY, CDR2 SYGVKD.

The rearrangement links TRBV6-1 to TRBJ1-1, with D perhaps TRBD1 (6 bases). Germline V gene data show CDR1 as MNHNS and CDR2 as SASEGT. V lost 8 bases, J lost 2 bases, and 12 bases lay in between. This CDR3 is built from 13 residues. In DNA form, the CDR3 reads TGTGCCAGCGGCAGGGGCACTAACACTGAAGCTTTCTTT. It is translated as CASGRGTNTEAFF.

This chain's CDR3 is CASSVNVGREETQYF. For the CDR3, the DNA is TGTGCCAGCAGCGTTAATGTTGGCAGGGAAGAGACCCAGTACTTC. The genes are TRBV9 and TRBJ2-5; D might be TRBD1 (5 bases). Germline values: CDR1 SGDLS, CDR2 YYNGEE. Between the trimmed V and J ends, which lost 2 bases and 3 bases, there was a span of 14 bases. This CDR3 contains 15 residues.

The rearrangement links TRBV6-5 to TRBJ2-1; perhaps TRBD2 as D (6 bases). Germline V gene lookup returns CDR1 MNHEY and CDR2 SVGAGI. This CDR3 comprises 12 residues. V was pared by 8 bases and J by 5 bases, with 10 bases between. CDR3 in DNA: TGTGCCAGCGGGCGGGGTAACAATGAGCAGTTCTTC. This gives the protein CASGRGNNEQFF.

The CDR3 loop is CATRQGTNTGELFF. CDR3 in DNA: TGTGCCACCCGCCAAGGGACGAACACCGGGGAGCTGTTTTTT. The V call is TRBV15, the J call TRBJ2-2; D is undetermined. Looked up from germline, CDR1 is LNHNV and CDR2 is YYDKDF (reference sequence). This CDR3 is 14 amino acids long. Trimming took off 8 bases at V and 0 bases at J, with 10 bases between the two ends.

This sequence joins TRBV5-4 and TRBJ2-3; no clear D gene. The germline V gene encodes CDR1 SGHNT and CDR2 YYREEE (reference sequence). CDR3 length: 15 amino acids. Deletions cut 0 bases from V and 2 bases from J, with 10 bases between. The CDR3 sequence: CASSLVSSNTDTQYF. CDR3 coding DNA: TGTGCCAGCAGCTTGGTGTCGTCCAACACAGATACGCAGTATTTT.

The V and J genes are TRBV4-1 and TRBJ1-5, with D uncertain. V lost 0 bases and J lost 0, with 3 bases in between. This CDR3 comprises 14 residues. Germline-derived CDR1 and CDR2 are MGHRA and YSYEKL. The CDR3 reads CASSQEFSNQPQHF. CDR3 coding DNA: TGCGCCAGCAGCCAAGAATTTAGCAATCAGCCCCAGCATTTT.

The rearrangement joins TRBV10-3 to TRBJ1-1; D not resolved. Germline V CDR1 and CDR2: ENHRY, SYGVKD. V was clipped by 2 bases and J by 4 bases, with 5 bases between them. This CDR3 comprises 12 residues. The CDR3 DNA reads TGTGCCATCAGTGAGATGGGCACTGAAGCTTTCTTT. It translates to CAISEMGTEAFF.

This CDR3 is CAISEQGNEQFF. Written as DNA, the CDR3 is TGTGCCATCAGTGAGCAAGGAAATGAGCAGTTCTTC. V is TRBV10-3 and J is TRBJ2-1; D gene ambiguous. With 2 bases removed from V and 7 bases from J, the gap between germline ends came to 6 bases. Germline lookup yields CDR1 ENHRY and CDR2 SYGVKD. The CDR3 contains 12 residues.

V usage is TRBV6-1 and J usage is TRBJ1-2; 9 bases line up with TRBD1. Germline trimming cut 6 bases from V and 4 bases from J; bases unmatched to any gene: 9. Germline V gene lookup returns CDR1 MNHNS and CDR2 SASEGT. This CDR3 has 15 residues. The chain's CDR3 is CASSHEQGASYGYTF. In DNA form, the CDR3 reads TGTGCCAGCAGCCATGAACAGGGGGCGAGCTATGGCTACACCTTC.

Concerning this clone itself: This specimen includes other DNA sequences encoding the same CDR3. V and J are TRBV10-3 and TRBJ2-7, with 8 bases lining up with TRBD1. The CDR3 loop spans 14 amino acids. Germline assignment: CDR1 ENHRY and CDR2 SYGVKD. The junction had 12 bases not matched to a gene; V was cut back by 7 bases and J by 7 bases. The CDR3 region has the DNA TGTGCCATCAATGGGGGTCAGGGGGCGGGAGAGCAGTACTTC. It encodes CAINGGQGAGEQYF.

Points on this clone: The sample contains more than one DNA sequence encoding this CDR3. The CDR3 DNA reads TGTGCCAGCAGTTCGGGGAGACAGCCCCAGCATTTT. Protein: CASSSGRQPQHF. V is TRBV6-5 and J is TRBJ1-5; D unclear. This CDR3 comprises 12 residues. CDR1 is MNHEY, CDR2 SVGAGI, per germline. V was shortened by 4 bases and J by 7 bases, with 8 bases between the two germline ends.

This chain links TRBV10-3 with TRBJ1-1, with TRBD1 matching 10 bases. CDR3 length equals 15 residues. The germline V gene encodes CDR1 ENHRY and CDR2 SYGVKD. J was trimmed by 8 bases and V by 3 bases; bases with no gene match: 9. The CDR3 DNA sequence: TGTGCCATCAGTGATAGTCGGACAGGGGGTCCGGAAGCTTTCTTT. Translation gives CAISDSRTGGPEAFF.

The chain combines TRBV7-2 with TRBJ2-5, with 7 bases that match TRBD2. The J call may be wrong; the DNA end is better matched by TRBJ2-7. The CDR3 is 15 residues long. Germline-derived CDR1 and CDR2 are SGHTA and FQGNSA. The CDR3 here is CASSLGDYRMYEQYF. The CDR3, as DNA: TGTGCCAGCAGCTTGGGGGACTACAGGATGTACGAGCAGTACTTC.

This clone was detected once. The V and J genes are TRBV28 and TRBJ1-4, with 7 bases lining up with TRBD1. The CDR3 length is 15 residues. V gave up 1 base and J gave up 8 bases; unmatched junction bases: 7. The germline gives CDR1 MDHEN, CDR2 SYDVKM. The CDR3 coding sequence is TGTGCCAGCAGTTTATCAACAGGGGTAAGAGAAAAACTGTTTTTT. Protein product: CASSLSTGVREKLFF.

Regarding this clone: The same CDR3 is also encoded by other DNA sequences in this sample. The chain combines TRBV29-1 with TRBJ1-1; no reliable D call. Trimming removed 1 base from V and 1 base from J, with 7 bases in between. CDR1 and CDR2 from the germline V gene are SQVTM and ANQGSEA. CDR3 length: 13 residues. CDR3 sequence: CSVEVVENTEAFF. CDR3 DNA sequence: TGCAGCGTTGAAGTAGTGGAGAACACTGAAGCTTTCTTT.

This clone was counted a single time. The chain recombines TRBV27 with TRBJ2-1; TRBD2 matches 11 bases. With 11 bases clipped from V and 15 bases from J, the junction kept 12 bases outside the gene matches. Per germline, CDR1 MNHEY and CDR2 SMNVEV (reference sequence). The CDR3 is 12 amino acids. Written as DNA, the CDR3 is TGTGCCGGAACCAGATTAGCGGGAGGGGGGTTCTTC. Encoded protein: CAGTRLAGGGFF.

The chain carries TRBV7-2 and TRBJ1-3, with D possibly matching TRBD1 (6 bases). The CDR3 totals 13 residues. Germline V lookup: CDR1 SGHTA, CDR2 FQGNSA. Trimming removed 8 bases at V and 4 bases at J, with 12 bases between. The CDR3 is CASGSGVGNTIYF. CDR3 DNA: TGTGCCAGCGGGTCAGGGGTGGGAAACACCATATATTTT.

V usage is TRBV6-6 and J usage is TRBJ2-2; the D is unclear. CDR3 length equals 16 residues. V shed 5 bases and J shed 0 bases, with 13 bases lying between them. Germline lookup yields CDR1 MNHNY and CDR2 SVGAGI (reference sequence). In DNA form, the CDR3 reads TGTGCCAGCAGTCCCCGATGGACGCCGAACACCGGGGAGCTGTTTTTT. Protein: CASSPRWTPNTGELFF.

This clone was picked up one time. The rearrangement joins TRBV10-2 to TRBJ2-2; D is perhaps TRBD2 (5 bases). This CDR3 is 16 amino acids long. The V gene's germline CDR1 is WSHSY and CDR2 SAAADI. V shed 0 bases and J shed 2 bases, with 10 bases lying between them. The CDR3 bases are TGCGCCAGCAGTGAGTCGGCTAGCTTAAACACCGGGGAGCTGTTTTTT. It translates to CASSESASLNTGELFF.

The chain employs TRBV19 and TRBJ1-2; no clear D. There are 16 residues in the CDR3. Germline CDR1 is LNHDA and CDR2 is SQIVND (reference sequence). Trimming removed 6 bases from V and 1 base from J, with 18 bases in between. In nucleotides, the CDR3 is TGTGCCAGTAGCTACCGGGCTTACCCATTTAACTATGGCTACACCTTC. Its protein product is CASSYRAYPFNYGYTF.

The V gene is TRBV11-2, the J gene TRBJ2-7; 7 nucleotides align to TRBD1. CDR1 is SGHAT and CDR2 is FQNNGV in the germline V gene. Trimming took 5 bases from V and 2 from J; bases not matched to a gene: 12. CDR3 length equals 16 residues. This CDR3 is CASSIVGQVVTYEQYF. The CDR3 DNA follows: TGTGCCAGCAGCATTGTCGGACAGGTGGTGACCTACGAGCAGTACTTC.